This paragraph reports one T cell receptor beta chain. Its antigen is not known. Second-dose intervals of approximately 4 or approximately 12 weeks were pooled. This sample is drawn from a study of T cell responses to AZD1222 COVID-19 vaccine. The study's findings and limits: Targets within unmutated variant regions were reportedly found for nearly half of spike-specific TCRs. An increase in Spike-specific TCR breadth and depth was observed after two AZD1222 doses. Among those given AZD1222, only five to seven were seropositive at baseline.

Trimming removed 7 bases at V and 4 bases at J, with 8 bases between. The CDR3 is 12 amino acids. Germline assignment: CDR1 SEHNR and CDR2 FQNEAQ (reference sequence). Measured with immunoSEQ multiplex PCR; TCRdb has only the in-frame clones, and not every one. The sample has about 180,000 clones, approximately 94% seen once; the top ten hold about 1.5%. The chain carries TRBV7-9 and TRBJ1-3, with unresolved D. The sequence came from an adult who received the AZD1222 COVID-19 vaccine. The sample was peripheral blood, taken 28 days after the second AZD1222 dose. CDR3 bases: TGTGCCAGCACCCCCGCGGGAAACACCATATATTTT. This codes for CASTPAGNTIYF.